The present T cell receptor beta chain was sequenced within a study of cytomegalovirus exposure and HLA in healthy donors. Study context: Earlier findings included over 90 million unique TCR beta sequences obtained from 150 million to 200 million T cells. Study-wide points: TCR beta V- and J-gene trimming was later associated with a missense DCLRE1C variant.

Researchers ran the PCR with 60 Vbeta and 13 Jbeta primers. Sequencing used immunoSEQ multiplex PCR; TCRdb keeps in-frame clones, though not all of them. With more than 40,000 clones in the sample, the ten largest clones hold approximately 1.2%. About this clone: Its target is not known.

The CDR3 sequence is 16 residues long. Per the germline V gene, CDR1 is LGHNA and CDR2 is YNFKEQ. V was shortened by 5 bases and J by 3 bases, with 19 bases between the two germline ends. The receptor was isolated from a middle-aged woman in good health and CMV-seronegative. Source material: PBMCs. The chain is built from TRBV4-2 and TRBJ1-2; unclear D gene. The CDR3 loop reads CASSSQVVPLDYGYTF. The DNA for the CDR3 is TGTGCCAGCAGCTCCCAGGTCGTCCCTCTTGACTATGGCTACACCTTC.